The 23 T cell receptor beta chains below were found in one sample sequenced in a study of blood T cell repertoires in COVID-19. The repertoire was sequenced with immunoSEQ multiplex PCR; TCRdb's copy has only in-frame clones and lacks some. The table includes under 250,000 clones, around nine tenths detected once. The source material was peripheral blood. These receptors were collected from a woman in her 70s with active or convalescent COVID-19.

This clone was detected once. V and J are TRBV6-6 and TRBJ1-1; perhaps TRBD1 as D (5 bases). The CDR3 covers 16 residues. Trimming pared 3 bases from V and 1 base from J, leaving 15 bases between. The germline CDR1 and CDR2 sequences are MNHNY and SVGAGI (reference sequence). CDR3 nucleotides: TGTGCCAGCAGTTATGGAGTTGGCAGGGCGAACACTGAAGCTTTCTTT. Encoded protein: CASSYGVGRANTEAFF.

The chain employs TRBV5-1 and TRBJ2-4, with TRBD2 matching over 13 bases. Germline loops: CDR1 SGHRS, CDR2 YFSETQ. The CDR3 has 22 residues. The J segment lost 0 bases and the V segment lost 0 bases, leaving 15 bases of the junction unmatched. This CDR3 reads CASSLVGTSGGANNIAKNIQYF. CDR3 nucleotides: TGCGCCAGCAGCTTGGTAGGAACTAGCGGGGGGGCCAACAATATAGCCAAAAACATTCAGTACTTC.

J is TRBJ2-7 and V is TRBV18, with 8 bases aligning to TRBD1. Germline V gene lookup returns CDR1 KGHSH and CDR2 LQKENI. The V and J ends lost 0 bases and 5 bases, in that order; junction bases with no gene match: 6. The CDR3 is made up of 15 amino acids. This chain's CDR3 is CASSPPRDRGHEQYF. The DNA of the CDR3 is TGTGCCAGCTCACCACCGCGAGACAGGGGCCACGAGCAGTACTTC.

The CDR3 DNA reads TGTGCCAGTCTCCGGGACAGGGATACTAACTATGGCTACACCTTC. This encodes CASLRDRDTNYGYTF. V usage is TRBV19 and J usage is TRBJ1-2, with 9 bases aligning to TRBD1. Germline-derived CDR1 and CDR2 are LNHDA and SQIVND (reference sequence). V shed 8 bases and J 0 bases; nucleotides not matched to a gene: 7. The CDR3 is 15 amino acids.

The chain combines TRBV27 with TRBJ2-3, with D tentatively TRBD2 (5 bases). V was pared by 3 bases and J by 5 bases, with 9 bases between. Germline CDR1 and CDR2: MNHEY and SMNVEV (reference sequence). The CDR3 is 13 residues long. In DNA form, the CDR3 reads TGTGCCAGCAGTTTCGGGGTTCAAGATACGCAGTATTTT. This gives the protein CASSFGVQDTQYF.

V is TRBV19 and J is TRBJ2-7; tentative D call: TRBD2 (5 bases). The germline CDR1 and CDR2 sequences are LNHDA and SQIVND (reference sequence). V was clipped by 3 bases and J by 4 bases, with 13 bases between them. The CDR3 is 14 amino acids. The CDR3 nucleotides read TGTGCCAGTAGTATCAAGAGGGAGTTTTACGAGCAGTACTTC. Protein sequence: CASSIKREFYEQYF. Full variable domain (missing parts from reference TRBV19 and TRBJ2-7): DGGITQSPKYLFRKEGQNVTLSCEQNLNHDAMYWYRQDPGQGLRLIYYSQIVNDFQKGDIAEGYSVSREKKESFPLTVTSAQKNPTAFYLCASSIKREFYEQYFGPGTRLTVT.

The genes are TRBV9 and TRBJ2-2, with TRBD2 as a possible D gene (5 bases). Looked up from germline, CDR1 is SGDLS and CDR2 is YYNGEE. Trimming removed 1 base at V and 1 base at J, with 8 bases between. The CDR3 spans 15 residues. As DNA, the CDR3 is TGTGCCAGCAGCGTAAGAGCGGTGAACACCGGGGAGCTGTTTTTT. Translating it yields CASSVRAVNTGELFF.

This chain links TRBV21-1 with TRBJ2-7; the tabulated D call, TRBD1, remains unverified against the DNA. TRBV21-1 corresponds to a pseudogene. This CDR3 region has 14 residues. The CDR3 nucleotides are TGTGCCAGCAGGCTGGCAGGGGGATGCTACGAGCAGTACTTC. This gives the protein CASRLAGGCYEQYF.

The CDR3 DNA is TGTGCCAGTAGGGTGACGGCAGGCTCTAATGAAAAACTGTTTTTT. Residues: CASRVTAGSNEKLFF. The V and J genes are TRBV19 and TRBJ1-4, with D hard to call. Germline assignment: CDR1 LNHDA and CDR2 SQIVND (reference sequence). The CDR3 contains 15 residues. V gave up 6 bases and J gave up 3 bases, with 14 bases separating them.

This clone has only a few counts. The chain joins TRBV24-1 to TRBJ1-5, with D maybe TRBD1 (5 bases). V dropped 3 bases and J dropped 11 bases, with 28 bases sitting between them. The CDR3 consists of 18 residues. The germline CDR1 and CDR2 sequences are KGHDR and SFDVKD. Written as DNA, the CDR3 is TGTGCCACCAGTGATGCGCCAGGGTCCTTTCCCCAATCTTTGACCCAGCATTTT. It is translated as CATSDAPGSFPQSLTQHF.

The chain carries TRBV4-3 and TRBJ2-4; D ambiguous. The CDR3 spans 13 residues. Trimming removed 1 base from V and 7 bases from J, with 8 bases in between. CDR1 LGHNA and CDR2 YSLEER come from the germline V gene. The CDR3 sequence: CASSQGQFNIQYF. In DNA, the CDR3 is TGCGCCAGCAGCCAAGGACAATTTAACATTCAGTACTTC.

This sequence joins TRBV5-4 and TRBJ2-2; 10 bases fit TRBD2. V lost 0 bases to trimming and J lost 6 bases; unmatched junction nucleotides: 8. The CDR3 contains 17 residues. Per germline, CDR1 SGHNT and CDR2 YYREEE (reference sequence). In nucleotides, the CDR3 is TGTGCCAGCAGCTTGGTGAAGCGGGGGGGCCCGGCCGGGGAGCTGTTTTTT. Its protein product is CASSLVKRGGPAGELFF.

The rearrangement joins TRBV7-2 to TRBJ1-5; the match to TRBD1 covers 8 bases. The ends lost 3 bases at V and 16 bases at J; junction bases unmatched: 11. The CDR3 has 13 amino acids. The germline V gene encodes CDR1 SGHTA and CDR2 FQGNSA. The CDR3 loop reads CASSLGADRDPHF. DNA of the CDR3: TGTGCCAGCAGCTTGGGTGCGGACAGGGATCCCCATTTT.

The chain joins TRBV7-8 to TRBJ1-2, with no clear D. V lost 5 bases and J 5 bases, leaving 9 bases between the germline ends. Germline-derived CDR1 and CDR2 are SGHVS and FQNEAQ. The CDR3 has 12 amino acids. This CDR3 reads CASSGGQYGYTF. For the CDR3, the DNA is TGTGCCAGCAGCGGCGGGCAGTATGGCTACACCTTC.

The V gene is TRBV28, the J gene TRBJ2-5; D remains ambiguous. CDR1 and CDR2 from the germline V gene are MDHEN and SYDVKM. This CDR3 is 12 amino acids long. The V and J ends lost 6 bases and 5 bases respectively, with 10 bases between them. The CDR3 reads CASSPPEETQYF. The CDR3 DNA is TGTGCCAGCAGCCCGCCCGAGGAGACCCAGTACTTC.

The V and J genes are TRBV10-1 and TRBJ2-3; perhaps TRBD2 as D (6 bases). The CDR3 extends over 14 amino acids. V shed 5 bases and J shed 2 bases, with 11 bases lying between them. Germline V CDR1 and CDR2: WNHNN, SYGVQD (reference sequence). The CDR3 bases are TGCGCCAGCAGTCTGCGGGGAATCACAGATACGCAGTATTTT. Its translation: CASSLRGITDTQYF.

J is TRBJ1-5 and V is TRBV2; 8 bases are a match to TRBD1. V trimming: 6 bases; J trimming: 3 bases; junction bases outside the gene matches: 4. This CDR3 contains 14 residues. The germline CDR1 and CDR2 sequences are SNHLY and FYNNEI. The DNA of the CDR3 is TGTGCCAGCAGGGGACAGGTACTCAATCAGCCCCAGCATTTT. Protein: CASRGQVLNQPQHF. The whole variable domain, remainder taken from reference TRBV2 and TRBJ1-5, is EPEVTQTPSHQVTQMGQEVILRCVPISNHLYFYWYRQILGQKVEFLVSFYNNEISEKSEIFDDQFSVERPDGSNFTLKIRSTKLEDSAMYFCASRGQVLNQPQHFGDGTRLSIL.

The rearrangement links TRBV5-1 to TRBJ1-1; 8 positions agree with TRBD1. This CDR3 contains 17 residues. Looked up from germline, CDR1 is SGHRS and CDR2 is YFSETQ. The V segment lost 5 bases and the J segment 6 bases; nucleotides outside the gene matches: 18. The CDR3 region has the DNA TGCGCCAGCAGTCCCCCTGGGCAGGGGGCCTGGTACGCTGAAGCTTTCTTT. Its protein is CASSPPGQGAWYAEAFF.

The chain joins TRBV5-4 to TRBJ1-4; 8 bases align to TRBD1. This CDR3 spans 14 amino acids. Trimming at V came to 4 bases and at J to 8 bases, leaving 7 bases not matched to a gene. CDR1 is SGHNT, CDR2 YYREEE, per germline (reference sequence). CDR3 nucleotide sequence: TGTGCCAGCAGCCCTGGGACAGGTCTAGAAAAACTGTTTTTT. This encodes CASSPGTGLEKLFF.

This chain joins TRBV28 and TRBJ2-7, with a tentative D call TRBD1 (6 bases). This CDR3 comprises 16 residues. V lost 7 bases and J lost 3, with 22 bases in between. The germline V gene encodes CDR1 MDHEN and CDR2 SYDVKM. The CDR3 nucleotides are TGTGCCAGCACCATACAAAGGGGGTATCGGAGCTACGAGCAGTACTTC. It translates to CASTIQRGYRSYEQYF.

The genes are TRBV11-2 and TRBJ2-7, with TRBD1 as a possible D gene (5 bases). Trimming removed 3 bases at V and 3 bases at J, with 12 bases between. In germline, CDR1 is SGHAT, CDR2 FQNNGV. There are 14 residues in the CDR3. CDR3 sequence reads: CASSLSDTGYEQYF. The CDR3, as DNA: TGTGCCAGCAGCTTGTCGGACACGGGCTACGAGCAGTACTTC.

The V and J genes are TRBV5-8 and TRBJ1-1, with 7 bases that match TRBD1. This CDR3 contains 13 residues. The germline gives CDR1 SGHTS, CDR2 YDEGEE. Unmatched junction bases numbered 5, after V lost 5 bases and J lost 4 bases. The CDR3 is CASRNRGSTEAFF. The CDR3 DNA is TGTGCCAGCAGGAACAGGGGTTCCACTGAAGCTTTCTTT.

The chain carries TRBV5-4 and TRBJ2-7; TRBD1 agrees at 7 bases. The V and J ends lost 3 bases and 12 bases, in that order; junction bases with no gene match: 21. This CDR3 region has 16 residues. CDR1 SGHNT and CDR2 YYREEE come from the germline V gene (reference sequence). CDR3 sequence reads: CASSSSPDRLGASLYF. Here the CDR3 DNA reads TGTGCCAGCAGCTCCTCCCCGGACAGGTTGGGGGCTTCCTTGTACTTC. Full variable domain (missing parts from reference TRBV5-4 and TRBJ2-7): ETGVTQSPTHLIKTRGQQVTLRCSSQSGHNTVSWYQQALGQGPQFIFQYYREEENGRGNFPPRFSGLQFPNYSSELNVNALELDDSALYLCASSSSPDRLGASLYFGPGTRLTVT.